This TCR beta chain was sequenced during a study of radiotherapy plus CTLA-4 blockade in lung cancer. Study-level background: Objective responses arose in about 17% of patients, and approximately 30% experienced disease control. Findings and limits, study-wide: Radiotherapy plus ipilimumab was followed by expansion in blood of tumor-derived TCR clones. Early clone dynamics of blood T cells, plus interferon-beta, reportedly predicted response best.

From germline, CDR1 is MNHNS and CDR2 SASEGT. J was trimmed by 10 bases and V by 6 bases; bases with no gene match: 16. The CDR3 covers 15 residues. Details on this clone: As yet, its antigen is unknown.

Only in-frame clones appear in the TCRdb table, and some are missing; sequencing was by immunoSEQ multiplex PCR. The table lists about 120,000 clones, over 80% of them singletons. Focal radiation plus CTLA-4 blockade with ipilimumab was given to patients with chemo-refractory metastatic non-small-cell lung cancer. The receptor was isolated from a human donor with non-small cell lung cancer that progressed on radiotherapy plus ipilimumab. This chain links TRBV6-1 with TRBJ2-3, with 7 bases that match TRBD1. This sample comprised peripheral blood, obtained from a patient treated with radiotherapy plus ipilimumab. As DNA, the CDR3 is TGTGCCAGCAGACTACAGGGGCGAGAGGTGAAGGCGCAGTATTTT. Its protein product is CASRLQGREVKAQYF.